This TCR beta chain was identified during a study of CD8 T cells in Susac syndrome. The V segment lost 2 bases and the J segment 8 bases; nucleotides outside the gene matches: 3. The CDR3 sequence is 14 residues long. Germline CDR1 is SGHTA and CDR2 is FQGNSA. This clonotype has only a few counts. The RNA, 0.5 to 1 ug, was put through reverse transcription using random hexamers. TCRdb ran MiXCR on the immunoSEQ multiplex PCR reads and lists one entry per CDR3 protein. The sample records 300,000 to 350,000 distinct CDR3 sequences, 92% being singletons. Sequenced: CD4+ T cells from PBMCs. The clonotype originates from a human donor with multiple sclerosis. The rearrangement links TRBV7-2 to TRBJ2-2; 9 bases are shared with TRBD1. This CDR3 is CASSLTGGTGELFF. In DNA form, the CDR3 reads TGTGCCAGCAGCTTAACAGGGGGCACTGGGGAGCTGTTTTTT.